This TCR beta chain was profiled in a study of persistence of HIV-infected CD4 T cells. Cells were stimulated with overlapping HIV-1 Gag 15-mer peptides. Memory cells lacking CD40L and CD69 with high CD45RO were sorted. CDR3 length: 15 residues. The ends lost 0 bases at V and 0 bases at J; junction bases unmatched: 0. Germline assignment: CDR1 SGHKS and CDR2 YYEKEE (reference sequence). This clone was picked up one time. Its antigen is currently unknown. This was the immunoSEQ version 4 assay in survey mode. Repertoires were generated with immunoSEQ multiplex PCR, while TCRdb's copy carries only in-frame clones and drops some. The sample includes approximately 36,000 clones, more than 75% seen only once; the top ten take 5% to 7%.

The material sequenced was cultured CD4+ T cells from PBMCs, taken from a patient who received antiretroviral therapy. This receptor was obtained from an adult with HIV. The donor label of this sample is uncertain. The chain has TRBV5-5 and TRBJ2-1; 7 nucleotides match TRBD1. CDR3 sequence: CASSLGQGSYNEQFF. The CDR3 nucleotides are TGTGCCAGCAGCTTGGGACAGGGCTCCTACAATGAGCAGTTCTTC.